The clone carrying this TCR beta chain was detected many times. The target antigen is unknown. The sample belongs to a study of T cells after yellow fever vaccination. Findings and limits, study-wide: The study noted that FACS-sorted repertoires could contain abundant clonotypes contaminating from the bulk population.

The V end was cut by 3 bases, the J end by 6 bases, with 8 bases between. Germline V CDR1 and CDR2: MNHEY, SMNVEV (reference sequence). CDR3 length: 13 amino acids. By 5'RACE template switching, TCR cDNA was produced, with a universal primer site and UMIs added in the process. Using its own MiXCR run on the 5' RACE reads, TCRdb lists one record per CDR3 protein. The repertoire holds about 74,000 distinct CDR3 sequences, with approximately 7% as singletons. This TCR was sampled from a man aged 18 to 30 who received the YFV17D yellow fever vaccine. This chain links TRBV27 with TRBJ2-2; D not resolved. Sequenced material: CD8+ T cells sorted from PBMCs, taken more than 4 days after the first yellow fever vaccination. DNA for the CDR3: TGTGCCAGCAGTTTTGGAGAGGCCGGGGAGCTGTTTTTT. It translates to CASSFGEAGELFF.